The 6 T cell receptor beta chains below all came from one sample that was sequenced in a study of shared clonotypes between healthy human individuals. Produced via immunoSEQ multiplex PCR; TCRdb's table is partial and in-frame only. Of about 380,000 clones in the sample, about 96% are singletons; the top ten hold around 0.32%. Sequenced: memory CD8+ T cells sorted from blood. Subset noted: CD45RO+ cells pooled with CCR7-negative TemRA cells. The receptors stem from a man in his thirties or forties in good health.

The chain couples TRBV2 to TRBJ2-5; TRBD2 agrees at 14 bases. Trimming at V came to 9 bases and at J to 3 bases, leaving 3 bases not matched to a gene. Germline V gene data show CDR1 as SNHLY and CDR2 as FYNNEI. CDR3 length: 14 amino acids. CDR3 protein: CARTSGRDEETQYF. The CDR3 DNA sequence: TGTGCCAGGACTAGCGGGAGGGATGAAGAGACCCAGTACTTC.

Here the CDR3 reads CASSEVSRGGTDTQYF. CDR3 DNA sequence: TGTGCCAGCAGTGAAGTTAGTAGGGGGGGCACAGATACGCAGTATTTT. The chain uses TRBV6-1 and TRBJ2-3; D tentatively reads TRBD1 or TRBD2 (6 bases each). V shed 1 base and J shed 1 base, with 12 bases lying between them. This CDR3 is 16 amino acids long. Germline V gene sequence: CDR1 MNHNS, CDR2 SASEGT.

In DNA form, the CDR3 reads TGTGCCAGCAGTTCGGAAGCGGGAGGGACCTACGAGCAGTACTTC. It is translated as CASSSEAGGTYEQYF. The chain couples TRBV5-4 to TRBJ2-7; 10 bases are shared with TRBD2. This CDR3 is 15 amino acids long. In germline, CDR1 is SGHNT, CDR2 YYREEE (reference sequence). With V trimmed by 5 bases and J by 2 bases, 7 bases remained unmatched.

This clone appeared a single time. The rearrangement joins TRBV7-8 to TRBJ2-1; D perhaps matches TRBD2 (7 bases). CDR3 size: 16 residues. CDR1 and CDR2 from the germline V gene are SGHVS and FQNEAQ. The germline V and J ends were trimmed by 5 bases and 1 base, with 15 bases remaining between them. CDR3 nucleotide sequence: TGTGCCAGCAGCGCCAGGGGTAGCGGGTCCTACAATGAGCAGTTCTTC. It is translated as CASSARGSGSYNEQFF.

V and J are TRBV10-3 and TRBJ2-2; TRBD1 matches 11 bases. V was clipped by 10 bases and J by 5 bases; unmatched bases: 6. Germline CDR1 and CDR2: ENHRY and SYGVKD. The CDR3 extends over 14 amino acids. This chain's CDR3 is CASQGQGETGELFF. CDR3 coding DNA: TGTGCCAGTCAGGGACAGGGGGAGACCGGGGAGCTGTTTTTT.

The rearrangement links TRBV5-6 to TRBJ2-2; the D gene is possibly TRBD2 (5 bases). CDR1 is SGHDT and CDR2 is YYEEEE in the germline V gene. The CDR3 contains 14 residues. V lost 4 bases and J lost 4, with 11 bases in between. The CDR3 loop reads CASSRRLATGELFF. CDR3 nucleotide sequence: TGTGCCAGCAGCCGGAGGCTAGCCACCGGGGAGCTGTTTTTT.